Included here is one T cell receptor beta chain sequence, with context. It lacks a known antigen. No quality values exist for individual bases; no much larger clone is one base distant. The receptor library was made with the immunoSEQ multiplex PCR assay. RNA was extracted from all samples and reverse transcribed into cDNA as template for TCR sequencing. SuperScript III was used to make first-strand cDNA, primed with a 2:1 mix of oligo-dT and random hexamers. Amplification bias was assessed with a synthetic immune receptor repertoire, and residual bias was removed computationally. Per the source publication's procedure: Raw reads were preprocessed to remove errors, and CDR3 was defined by IMGT conventions from the conserved cysteine to phenylalanine. To get clonality, Shannon entropy was normalized by log2 of the number of productive unique TCRs and the result was subtracted from 1. Whether scalp clones were CD4 or CD8 was inferred by matching scalp TCRbeta sequences against CD4 and CD8 repertoires sorted from blood. As stored in TCRdb, this immuneACCESS dataset retains in-frame rearrangements with V and J assigned. A fraction of the clones does not appear; measured against another copy, unresolved V genes explain less than half of the discrepancy, and the remainder lacks a known reason. V and J calls plus clone size are reproduced from that table; the DNA served to infer D and trimming. This sample has roughly 280,000 clones in its table, and about three fifths of those were observed once. The ten most abundant clones make up roughly 0.88% of the sample.

In light of the paper, this sample's treatment or condition label describes: oral pan-JAK inhibitor, 5-10 mg twice daily. Lesional scalp punch biopsies and peripheral blood were obtained from alopecia areata patients. PBMCs were isolated by density centrifugation and stained for CD3, CD4 and CD8, and CD4+ and CD8+ T cells were sorted on a FACSAria. Taken from cysteine to phenylalanine, the CDR3 has 12 residues. The read is trimmed to its CDR3 DNA, 36 bases read in frame from base 1. For CDR1 and CDR2, the germline V gene lists SGDLS and YYNGEE. The germline ends are 10 bases apart after V is trimmed by 3 bases and J by 7 bases. This record belongs to a study of CD8+ T cells in alopecia areata (dated 2018 in TCRdb). Looking at the study overall: Treated patients were enrolled in an open-label pilot trial of oral tofacitinib at 5 to 10 mg twice daily for moderate-to-severe alopecia areata. Scalp clonality was compared among normal scalp (n=4), patchy alopecia areata scalp (n=8), and alopecia totalis/universalis scalp (n=8). Tofacitinib was given for 6 to 18 months, followed by 6 months of follow-up off drug to assess delayed response and recurrence. RNA was extracted with the PAXgene miRNA kit for fixed scalp, the miRNeasy kit for PBMCs, and the RNeasy kit for mouse skin. To study T cell clonal expansion in alopecia areata, the researchers applied high-throughput TCRbeta sequencing to both the C3H/HeJ mouse model and human patients. immunoSEQ multiplex PCR using 35 Vbeta forward primers and 13 Jbeta reverse primers was used to amplify TCRbeta CDR3 regions. In humans, TCRbeta sequencing was performed on scalp tissue and on sorted CD4+ and CD8+ peripheral blood T cells from healthy controls and from patients with patchy or totalis/universalis alopecia areata. Biopsies were taken from tofacitinib-treated patients at baseline and again at 4 and 24 weeks into treatment, and several of those patients also had a later scalp biopsy. Disease severity in treated patients was measured with the SALT score, which quantifies the percentage of affected scalp surface area.

What the study reported, not specific to this receptor: Many expanded lesional clones were found to persist in scalp and blood during tofacitinib treatment, and relapse after treatment cessation may be partly explained by this persistence. With tofacitinib, both scalp clonality and the number of expanded CD8+ clones among the top 100 scalp clones went down significantly. Shared TCR sequences between patients were less evident than in mice, which may be partly attributable to HLA diversity in the patient population. Unlike mouse skin, where gammadelta T cells dominate, normal human skin contains resident alphabeta T cells that get sequenced too, which complicates analysis of the scalp TCR repertoire. Lesional scalp, especially in alopecia totalis/universalis, showed higher clonality and more expanded CD8+ clones than normal scalp, suggesting antigenic drive. Because the treated cohort was small and had only one nonresponder, larger studies are needed to examine links between baseline CD8+ expansion and response.

The sample here was CD4+ T cells sorted from blood, taken between weeks 51 and 52, from a patient treated with tofacitinib. The chain is encoded by TRBV9 joined to TRBJ2-5; the D gene is unclear. This TCR came from a human donor with alopecia areata. The DNA sequence is as follows: TGTGCCAGCAGCGGACCTCGCCCGACCCAGTACTTC. Translated, this is CASSGPRPTQYF.